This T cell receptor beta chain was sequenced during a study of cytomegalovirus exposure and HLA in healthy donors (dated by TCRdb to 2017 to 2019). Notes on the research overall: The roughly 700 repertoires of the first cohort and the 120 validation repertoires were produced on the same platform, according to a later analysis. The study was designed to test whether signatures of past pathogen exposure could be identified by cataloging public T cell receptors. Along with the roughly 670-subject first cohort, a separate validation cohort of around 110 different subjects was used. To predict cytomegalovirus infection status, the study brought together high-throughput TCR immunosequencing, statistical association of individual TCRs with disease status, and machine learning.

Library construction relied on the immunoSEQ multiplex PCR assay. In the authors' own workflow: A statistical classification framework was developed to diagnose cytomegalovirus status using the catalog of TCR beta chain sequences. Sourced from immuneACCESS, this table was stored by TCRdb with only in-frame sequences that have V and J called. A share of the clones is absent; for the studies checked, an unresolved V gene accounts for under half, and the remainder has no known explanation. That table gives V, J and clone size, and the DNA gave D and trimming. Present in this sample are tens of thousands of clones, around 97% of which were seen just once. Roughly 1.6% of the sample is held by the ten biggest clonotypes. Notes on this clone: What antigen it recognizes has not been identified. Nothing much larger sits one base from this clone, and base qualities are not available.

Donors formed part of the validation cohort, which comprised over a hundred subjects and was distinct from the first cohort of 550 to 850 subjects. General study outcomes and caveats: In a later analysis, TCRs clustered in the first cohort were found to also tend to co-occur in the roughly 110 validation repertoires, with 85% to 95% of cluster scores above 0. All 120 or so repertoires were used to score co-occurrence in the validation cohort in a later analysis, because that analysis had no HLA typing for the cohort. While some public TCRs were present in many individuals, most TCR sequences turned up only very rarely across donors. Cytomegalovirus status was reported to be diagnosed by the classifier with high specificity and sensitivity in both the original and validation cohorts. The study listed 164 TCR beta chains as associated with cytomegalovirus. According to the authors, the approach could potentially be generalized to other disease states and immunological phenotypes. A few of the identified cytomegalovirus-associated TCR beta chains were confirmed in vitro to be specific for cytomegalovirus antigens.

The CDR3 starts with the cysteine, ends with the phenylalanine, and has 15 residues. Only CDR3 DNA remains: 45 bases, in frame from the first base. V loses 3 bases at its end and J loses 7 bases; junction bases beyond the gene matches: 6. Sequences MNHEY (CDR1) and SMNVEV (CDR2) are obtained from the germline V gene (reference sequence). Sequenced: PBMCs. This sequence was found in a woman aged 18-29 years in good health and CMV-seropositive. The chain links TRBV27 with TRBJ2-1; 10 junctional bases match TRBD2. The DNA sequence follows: TGTGCCAGCAGTTTGGAACTAGCGGGACAGAATGAGCAGTTCTTC. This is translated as CASSLELAGQNEQFF.